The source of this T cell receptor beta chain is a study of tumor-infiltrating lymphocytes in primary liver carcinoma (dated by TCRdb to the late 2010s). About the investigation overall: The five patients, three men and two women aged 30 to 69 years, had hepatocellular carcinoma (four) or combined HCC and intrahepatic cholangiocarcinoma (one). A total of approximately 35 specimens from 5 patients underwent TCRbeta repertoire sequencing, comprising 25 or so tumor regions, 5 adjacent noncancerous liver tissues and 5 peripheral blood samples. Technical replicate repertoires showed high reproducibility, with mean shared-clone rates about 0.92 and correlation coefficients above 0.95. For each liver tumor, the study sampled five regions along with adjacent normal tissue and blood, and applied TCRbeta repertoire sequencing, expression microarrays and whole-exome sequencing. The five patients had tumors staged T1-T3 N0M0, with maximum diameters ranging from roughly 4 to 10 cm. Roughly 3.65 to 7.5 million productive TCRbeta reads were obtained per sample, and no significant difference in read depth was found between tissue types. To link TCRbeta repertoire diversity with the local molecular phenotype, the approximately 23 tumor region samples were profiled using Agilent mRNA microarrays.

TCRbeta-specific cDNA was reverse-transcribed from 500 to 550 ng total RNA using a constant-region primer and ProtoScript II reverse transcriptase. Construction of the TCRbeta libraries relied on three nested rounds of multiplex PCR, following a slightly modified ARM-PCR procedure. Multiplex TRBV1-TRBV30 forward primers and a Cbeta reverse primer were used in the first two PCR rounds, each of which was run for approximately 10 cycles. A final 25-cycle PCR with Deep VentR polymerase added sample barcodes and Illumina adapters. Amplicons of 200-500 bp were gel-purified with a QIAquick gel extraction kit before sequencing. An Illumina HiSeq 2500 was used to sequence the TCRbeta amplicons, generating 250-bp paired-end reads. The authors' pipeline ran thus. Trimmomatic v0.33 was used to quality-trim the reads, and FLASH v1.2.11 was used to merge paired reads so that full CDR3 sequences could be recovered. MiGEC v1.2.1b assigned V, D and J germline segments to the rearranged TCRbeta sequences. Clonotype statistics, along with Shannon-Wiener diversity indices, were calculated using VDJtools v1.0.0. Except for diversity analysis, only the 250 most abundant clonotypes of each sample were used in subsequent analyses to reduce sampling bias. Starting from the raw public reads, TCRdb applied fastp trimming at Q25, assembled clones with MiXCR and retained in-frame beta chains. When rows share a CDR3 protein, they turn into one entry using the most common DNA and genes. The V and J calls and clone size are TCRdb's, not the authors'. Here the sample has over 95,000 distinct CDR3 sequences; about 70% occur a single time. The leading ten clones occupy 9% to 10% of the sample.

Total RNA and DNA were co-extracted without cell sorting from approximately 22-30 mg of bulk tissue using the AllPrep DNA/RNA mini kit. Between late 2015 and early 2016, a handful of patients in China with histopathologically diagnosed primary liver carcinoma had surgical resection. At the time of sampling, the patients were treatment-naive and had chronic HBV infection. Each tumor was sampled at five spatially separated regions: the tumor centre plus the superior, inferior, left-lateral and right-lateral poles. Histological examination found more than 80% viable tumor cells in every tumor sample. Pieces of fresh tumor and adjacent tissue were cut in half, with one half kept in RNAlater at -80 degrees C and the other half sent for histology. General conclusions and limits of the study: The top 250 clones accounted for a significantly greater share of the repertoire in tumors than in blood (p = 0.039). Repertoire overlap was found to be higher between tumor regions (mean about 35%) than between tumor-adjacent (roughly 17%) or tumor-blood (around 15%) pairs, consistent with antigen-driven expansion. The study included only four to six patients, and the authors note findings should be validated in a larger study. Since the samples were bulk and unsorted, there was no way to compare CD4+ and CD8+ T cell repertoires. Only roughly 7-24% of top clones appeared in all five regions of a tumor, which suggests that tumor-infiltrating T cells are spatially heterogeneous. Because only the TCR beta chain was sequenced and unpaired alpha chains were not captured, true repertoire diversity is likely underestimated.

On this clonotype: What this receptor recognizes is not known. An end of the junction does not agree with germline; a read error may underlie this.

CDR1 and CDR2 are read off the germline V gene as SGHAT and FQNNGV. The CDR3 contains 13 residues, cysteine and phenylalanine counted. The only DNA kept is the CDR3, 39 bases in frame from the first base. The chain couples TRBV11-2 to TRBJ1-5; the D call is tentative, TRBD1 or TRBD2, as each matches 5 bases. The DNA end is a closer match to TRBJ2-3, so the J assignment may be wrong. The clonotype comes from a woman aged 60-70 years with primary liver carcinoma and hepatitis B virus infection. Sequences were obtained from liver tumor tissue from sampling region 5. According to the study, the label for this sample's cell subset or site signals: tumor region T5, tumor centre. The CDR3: CTSNLGTDQPQYF. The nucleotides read TGTACCAGCAACTTAGGGACCGACCAGCCCCAGTATTTT.